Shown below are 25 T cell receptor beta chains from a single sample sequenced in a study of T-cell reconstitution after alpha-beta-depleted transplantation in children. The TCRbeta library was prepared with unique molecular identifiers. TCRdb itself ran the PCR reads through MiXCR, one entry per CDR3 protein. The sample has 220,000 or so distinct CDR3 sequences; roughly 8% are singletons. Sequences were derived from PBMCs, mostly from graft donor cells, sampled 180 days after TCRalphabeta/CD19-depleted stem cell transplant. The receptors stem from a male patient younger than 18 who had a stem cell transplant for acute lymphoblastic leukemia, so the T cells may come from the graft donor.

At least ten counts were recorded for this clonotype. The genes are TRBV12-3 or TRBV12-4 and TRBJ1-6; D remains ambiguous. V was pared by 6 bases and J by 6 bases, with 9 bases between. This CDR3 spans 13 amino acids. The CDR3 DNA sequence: TGTGCCAGCAGGGGGATGGGTAATTCACCCCTCCACTTT. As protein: CASRGMGNSPLHF.

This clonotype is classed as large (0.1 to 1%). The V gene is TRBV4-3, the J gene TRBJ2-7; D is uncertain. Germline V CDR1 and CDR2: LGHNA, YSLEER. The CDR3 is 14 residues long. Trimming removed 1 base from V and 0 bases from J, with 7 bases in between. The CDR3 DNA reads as TGCGCCAGCAGCCAAGGGGTAGCCTCCTACGAGCAGTACTTC. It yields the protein CASSQGVASYEQYF.

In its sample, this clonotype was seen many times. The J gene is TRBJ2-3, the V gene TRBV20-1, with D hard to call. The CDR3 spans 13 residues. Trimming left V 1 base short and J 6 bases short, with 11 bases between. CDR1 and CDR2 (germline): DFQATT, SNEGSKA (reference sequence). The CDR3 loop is CSARVSRSDTQYF. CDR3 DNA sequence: TGCAGTGCTAGAGTTAGTAGGTCCGATACGCAGTATTTT.

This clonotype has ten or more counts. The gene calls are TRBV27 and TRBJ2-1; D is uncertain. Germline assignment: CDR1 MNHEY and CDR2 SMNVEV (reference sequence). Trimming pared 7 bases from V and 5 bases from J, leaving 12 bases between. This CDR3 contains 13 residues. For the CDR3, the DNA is TGTGCCAGCAAACCCCTCCCTAACAATGAGCAGTTCTTC. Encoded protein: CASKPLPNNEQFF.

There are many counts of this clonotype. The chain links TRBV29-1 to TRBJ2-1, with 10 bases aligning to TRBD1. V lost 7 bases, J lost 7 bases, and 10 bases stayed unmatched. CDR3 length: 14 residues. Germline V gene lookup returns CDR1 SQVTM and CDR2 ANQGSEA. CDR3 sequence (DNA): TGCAGCGCCCCGCCGGGGACAGGGGATAATGAGCAGTTCTTC. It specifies CSAPPGTGDNEQFF.

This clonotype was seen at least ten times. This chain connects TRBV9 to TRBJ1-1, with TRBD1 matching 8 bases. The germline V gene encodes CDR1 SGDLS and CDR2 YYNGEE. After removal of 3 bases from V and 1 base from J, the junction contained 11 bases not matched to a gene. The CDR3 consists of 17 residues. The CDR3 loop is CASSAPGTGFSNTEAFF. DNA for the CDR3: TGTGCCAGCAGCGCGCCCGGGACAGGATTTTCGAACACTGAAGCTTTCTTT.

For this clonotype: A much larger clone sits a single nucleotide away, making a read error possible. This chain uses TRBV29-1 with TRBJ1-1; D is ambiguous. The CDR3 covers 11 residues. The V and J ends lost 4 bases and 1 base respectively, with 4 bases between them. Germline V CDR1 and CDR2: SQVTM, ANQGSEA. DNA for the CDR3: TGCAGCGTTGGTGAGAACACTGAAGCTTTCTTT. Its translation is CSVGENTEAFF. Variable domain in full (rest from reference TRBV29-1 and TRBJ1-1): SAVISQKPSRDICQRGTSLTIQCQVDSQVTMMFWYRQQPGQSLTLIATANQGSEATYESGFVIDKFPISRPNLTFSTLTVSNMSPEDSSIYLCSVGENTEAFFGQGTRLTVV.

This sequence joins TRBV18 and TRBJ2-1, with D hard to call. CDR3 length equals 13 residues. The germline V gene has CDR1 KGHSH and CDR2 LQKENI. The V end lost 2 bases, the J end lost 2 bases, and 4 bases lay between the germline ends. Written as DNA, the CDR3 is TGTGCCAGCTCACCATCAACCTACAATGAGCAGTTCTTC. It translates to CASSPSTYNEQFF.

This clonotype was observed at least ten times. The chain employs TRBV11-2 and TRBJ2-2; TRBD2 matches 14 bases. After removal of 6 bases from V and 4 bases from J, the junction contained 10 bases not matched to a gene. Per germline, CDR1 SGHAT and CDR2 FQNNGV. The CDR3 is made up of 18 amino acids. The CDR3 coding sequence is TGTGCCAGCAGGTTTGGACTAGCGGGGGGCACCTCCACCGGGGAGCTGTTTTTT. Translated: CASRFGLAGGTSTGELFF.

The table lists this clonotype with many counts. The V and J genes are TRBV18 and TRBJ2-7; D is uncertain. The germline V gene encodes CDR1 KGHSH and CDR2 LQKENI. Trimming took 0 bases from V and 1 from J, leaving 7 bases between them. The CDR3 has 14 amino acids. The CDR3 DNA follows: TGTGCCAGCTCACCACCGGGCCCGTCCTACGAGCAGTACTTC. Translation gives CASSPPGPSYEQYF.

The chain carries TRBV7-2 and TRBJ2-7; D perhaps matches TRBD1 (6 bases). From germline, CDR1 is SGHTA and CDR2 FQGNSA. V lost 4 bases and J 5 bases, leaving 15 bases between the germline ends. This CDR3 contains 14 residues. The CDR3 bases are TGTGCCAGCAGCTCCGCAACAGGGTTCAACGAGCAGTACTTC. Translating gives CASSSATGFNEQYF. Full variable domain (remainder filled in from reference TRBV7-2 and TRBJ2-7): GAGVSQSPSNKVTEKGKDVELRCDPISGHTALYWYRQSLGQGLEFLIYFQGNSAPDKSGLPSDRFSAERTGGSVSTLTIQRTQQEDSAVYLCASSSATGFNEQYFGPGTRLTVT.

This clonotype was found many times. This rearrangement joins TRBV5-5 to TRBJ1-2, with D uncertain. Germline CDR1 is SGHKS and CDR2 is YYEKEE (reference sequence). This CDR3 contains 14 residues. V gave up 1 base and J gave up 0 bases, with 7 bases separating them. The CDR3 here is CASSLSRPNYGYTF. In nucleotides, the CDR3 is TGTGCCAGCAGCTTGTCAAGACCTAACTATGGCTACACCTTC. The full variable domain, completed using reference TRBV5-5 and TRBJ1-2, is DAGVTQSPTHLIKTRGQQVTLRCSPISGHKSVSWYQQVLGQGPQFIFQYYEKEERGRGNFPDRFSARQFPNYSSELNVNALLLGDSALYLCASSLSRPNYGYTFGSGTRLTVV.

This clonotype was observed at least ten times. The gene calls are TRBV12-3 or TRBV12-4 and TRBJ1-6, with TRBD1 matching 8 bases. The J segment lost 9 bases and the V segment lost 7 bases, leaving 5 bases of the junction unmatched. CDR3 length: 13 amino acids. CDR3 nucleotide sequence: TGTGCCAGCACCTCGACAGGGGCTTCACCCCTCCACTTT. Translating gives CASTSTGASPLHF.

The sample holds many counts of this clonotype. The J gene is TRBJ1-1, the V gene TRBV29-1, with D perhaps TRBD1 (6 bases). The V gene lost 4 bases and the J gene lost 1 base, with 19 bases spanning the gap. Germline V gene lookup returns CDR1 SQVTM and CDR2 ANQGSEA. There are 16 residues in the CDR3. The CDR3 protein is CSVAGAGGLGNTEAFF. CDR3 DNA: TGCAGCGTTGCAGGGGCCGGGGGCCTGGGGAACACTGAAGCTTTCTTT.

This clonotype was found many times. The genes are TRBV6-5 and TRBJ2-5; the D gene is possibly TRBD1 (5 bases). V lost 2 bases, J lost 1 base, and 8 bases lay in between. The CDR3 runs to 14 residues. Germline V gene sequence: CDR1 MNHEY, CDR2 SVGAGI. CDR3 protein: CASSYAQGQETQYF. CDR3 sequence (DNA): TGTGCCAGCAGTTACGCCCAGGGCCAAGAGACCCAGTACTTC.

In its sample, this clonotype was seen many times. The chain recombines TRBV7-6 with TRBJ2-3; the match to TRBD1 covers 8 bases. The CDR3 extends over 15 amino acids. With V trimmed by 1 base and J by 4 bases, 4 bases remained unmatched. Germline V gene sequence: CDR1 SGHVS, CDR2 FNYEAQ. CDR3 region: CASSLGQGASDTQYF. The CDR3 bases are TGTGCCAGCAGCTTAGGTCAGGGGGCATCAGATACGCAGTATTTT.

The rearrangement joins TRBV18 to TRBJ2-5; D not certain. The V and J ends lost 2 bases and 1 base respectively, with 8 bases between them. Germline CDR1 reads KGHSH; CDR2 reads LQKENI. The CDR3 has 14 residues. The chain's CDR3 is CASSPATAQETQYF. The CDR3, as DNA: TGTGCCAGCTCACCAGCGACGGCCCAAGAGACCCAGTACTTC.

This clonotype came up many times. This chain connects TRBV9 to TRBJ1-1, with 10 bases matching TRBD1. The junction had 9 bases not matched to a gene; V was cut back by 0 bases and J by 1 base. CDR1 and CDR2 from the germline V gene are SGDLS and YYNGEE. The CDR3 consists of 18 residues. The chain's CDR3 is CASSVGGGQGRRNTEAFF. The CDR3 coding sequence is TGTGCCAGCAGCGTAGGAGGGGGACAGGGGCGAAGGAACACTGAAGCTTTCTTT.

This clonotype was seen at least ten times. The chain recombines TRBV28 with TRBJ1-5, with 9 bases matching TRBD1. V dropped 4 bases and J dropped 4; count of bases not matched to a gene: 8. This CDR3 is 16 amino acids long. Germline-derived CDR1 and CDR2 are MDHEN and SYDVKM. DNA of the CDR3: TGTGCCAGCAGTTCGGGGGGACAGGGTTTGAATCAGCCCCAGCATTTT. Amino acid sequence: CASSSGGQGLNQPQHF.

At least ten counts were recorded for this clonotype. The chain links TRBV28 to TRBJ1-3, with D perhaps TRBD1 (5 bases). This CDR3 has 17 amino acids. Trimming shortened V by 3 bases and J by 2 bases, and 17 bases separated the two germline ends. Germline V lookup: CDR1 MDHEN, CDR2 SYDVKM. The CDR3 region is CASSLGDRGPPGNTIYF. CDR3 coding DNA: TGTGCCAGCAGTTTGGGTGACCGGGGCCCGCCTGGAAACACCATATATTTT.

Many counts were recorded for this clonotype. The CDR3 nucleotides are TGCAGCGTACGGGGGAACACTGAAGCTTTCTTT. Protein product: CSVRGNTEAFF. The chain recombines TRBV29-1 with TRBJ1-1; D uncertain. Trimming removed 6 bases at V and 1 base at J, with 6 bases between. The CDR3 sequence is 11 residues long. Germline V gene lookup returns CDR1 SQVTM and CDR2 ANQGSEA.

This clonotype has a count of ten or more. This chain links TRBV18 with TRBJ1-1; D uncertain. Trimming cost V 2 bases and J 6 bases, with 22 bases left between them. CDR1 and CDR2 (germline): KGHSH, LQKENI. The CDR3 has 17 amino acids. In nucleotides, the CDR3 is TGTGCCAGCTCACCAACCTTTCCTCAAACTATGCCCGCTGAAGCTTTCTTT. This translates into CASSPTFPQTMPAEAFF.

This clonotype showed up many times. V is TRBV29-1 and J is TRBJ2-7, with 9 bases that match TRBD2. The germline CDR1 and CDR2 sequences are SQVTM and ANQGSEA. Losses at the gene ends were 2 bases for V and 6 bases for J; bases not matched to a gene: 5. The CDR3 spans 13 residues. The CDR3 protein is CSVETAGGREQYF. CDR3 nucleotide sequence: TGCAGCGTTGAAACTGCGGGGGGGCGCGAGCAGTACTTC.

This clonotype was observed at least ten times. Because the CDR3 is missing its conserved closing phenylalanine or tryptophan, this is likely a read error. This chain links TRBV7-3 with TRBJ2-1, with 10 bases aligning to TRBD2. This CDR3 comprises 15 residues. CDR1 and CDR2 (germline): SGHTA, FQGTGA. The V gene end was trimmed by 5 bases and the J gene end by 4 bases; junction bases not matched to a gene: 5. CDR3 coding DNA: TGTGCCAGCAGCGAAGCGGGGGGGCCTTACAATGAGCAGTTCCTC. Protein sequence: CASSEAGGPYNEQFL.

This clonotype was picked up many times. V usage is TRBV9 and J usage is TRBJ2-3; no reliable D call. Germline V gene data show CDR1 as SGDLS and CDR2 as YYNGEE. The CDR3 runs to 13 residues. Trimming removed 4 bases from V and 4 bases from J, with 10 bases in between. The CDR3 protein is CASSPRAADTQYF. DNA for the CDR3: TGTGCCAGCAGCCCACGGGCCGCAGATACGCAGTATTTT.